This T cell receptor (beta chain) is from a study of blood T cell repertoires in COVID-19 (dated by TCRdb to 2018 to 2021). Regarding the research as a whole: Samples covering the acute and convalescent phases of COVID-19 were provided by collaborators in the United States, Italy and Spain. The material from the prospective study consisted of cDNA or gDNA derived from T cells, B-cell-depleted T cells, or PBMCs. The dataset comprised deeply sampled blood TCRbeta repertoires from subjects exposed to, actively infected with, or recovered from COVID-19. A freely available public database, intended as a resource for researchers studying the immune response to SARS-CoV-2, is where the repertoires were released. The samples were drawn from the first 160 participants of the ongoing ImmuneRACE study and from 1,254 subjects provided by 6 global collaborators. Nearly every sample came with metadata listing a de-identified subject ID, COVID-19 status, age in years and sex. Where available, HLA class I and class II types were taken from metadata supplied by the sample provider and were not determined by assay-based typing.

Participants in the prospective study were enrolled through a virtual design, were aged 18 to 89 years, and lived in approximately 25 United States geographic areas. In the prospective study, cohorts were assigned on the basis of participant-reported clinical history obtained from a screening survey and a study questionnaire. Exposed participants were defined as having been in contact with someone with a PCR-confirmed or clinician-diagnosed COVID-19 case within 2 weeks of study entry. In the prospective study, mobile phlebotomists collected whole blood, serum and a nasopharyngeal or oropharyngeal swab from each participant. Additional blood draws and questionnaires over an approximately 2-month period could optionally be provided by prospective study participants. Prospective study blood samples were shipped either frozen or at room temperature before DNA extraction. Details on this clone: Its binding antigen is unknown. It has no much larger one-base neighbor in the sample; base qualities were not kept.

The study at large found these results: Clinical and demographic metadata were provided uncurated, with the amount varying by source and participant.

The CDR3 spans 15 residues, from the cysteine through the phenylalanine. Here the CDR3 DNA is all that survives: 45 bases in frame from base 1. TCRbeta CDR3 regions were amplified from genomic DNA using the immunoSEQ Assay, a bias-controlled multiplex PCR. Turning to the authors' computational methods: The number of nucleated cells in each sample was estimated by amplification of reference gene primers within the assay. Sequence reads were collapsed and filtered to measure the absolute abundance of every unique TCRbeta CDR3 rearrangement. For each sample, productive Simpson clonality was calculated as the square root of Simpson's diversity index across productive rearrangements. TCRdb took this table from immuneACCESS and kept in-frame rearrangements with V and J called. Such tables lack part of the clones; where checked against another copy, unresolved V genes explain under half of the gap, and the rest is unexplained. V, J and clone size are taken as reported in that table, and D and trimming were inferred from the DNA itself. The sample table contains fewer than 350,000 clones; only one count was recorded for around 85% of them. Jointly, the top ten make up about 2% of the sample.

The rearranged segments are TRBV21-1 and TRBJ1-4; the D call of TRBD1 is as the table states it, not checked on the DNA. TRBV21-1 is labeled a pseudogene. Sequencing input: PBMCs or T cells enriched from blood (not recorded which). This sequence originates from a woman in her twenties or thirties who had been exposed to COVID-19. The sequence in DNA is TGTGCCAGCAGCCACCCCAGGGGGCAAAGGGAAAAACTGTTTTTT. This translates into CASSHPRGQREKLFF.